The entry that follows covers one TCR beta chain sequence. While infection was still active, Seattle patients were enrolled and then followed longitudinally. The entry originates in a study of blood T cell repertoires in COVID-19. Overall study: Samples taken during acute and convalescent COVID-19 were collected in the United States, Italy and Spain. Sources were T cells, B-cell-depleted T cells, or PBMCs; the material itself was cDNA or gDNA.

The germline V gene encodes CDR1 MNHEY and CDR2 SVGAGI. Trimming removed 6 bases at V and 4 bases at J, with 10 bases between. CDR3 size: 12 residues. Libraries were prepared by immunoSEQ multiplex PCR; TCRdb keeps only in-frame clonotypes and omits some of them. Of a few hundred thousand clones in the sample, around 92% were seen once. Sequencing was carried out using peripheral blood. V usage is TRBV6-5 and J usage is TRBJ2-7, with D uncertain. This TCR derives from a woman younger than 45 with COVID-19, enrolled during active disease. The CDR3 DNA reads TGTGCCAGCAGAGAGGTAGCATACGAGCAGTACTTC. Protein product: CASREVAYEQYF.